This paragraph reports one TCR beta chain. This clonotype was seen many times. What this receptor recognizes is not known. No much larger clone is present one base from it, and per-base qualities are unavailable. Receptors were amplified or captured by multiplex PCR. The sequencing machine was an Illumina HiSeq 4000. iRepertoire HTBI primers and Arm-PCR amplification of CDR3 regions were used to construct TCR beta libraries. Gel purification was performed on PCR products prior to sequencing. Per the original workflow: Gene usage analysis of CDR3 amino acid clonotypes relied on the 60 or so TRBV and over 13 TRBJ segments identified across samples. Filtered high-quality paired reads were merged into contigs using COPE and FqMerger. Contigs were aligned with BLAST to IMGT TRBV, TRBD and TRBJ reference genes, and CDR3 was defined per IMGT. Clonotypes above 0.1% frequency were classified as highly expanded clones. Shannon entropy was used to measure repertoire diversity, and the Gini coefficient was used to measure V-J evenness. Clonotypes shared by more than one individual were considered public. Clones were called with MiXCR by TCRdb after fastp trimmed the public reads at Q25, and only in-frame beta chains were retained. Rows merge per CDR3 protein into single entries with the most common DNA and genes. What appears here as the V and J calls and clone size reflects TCRdb's work, not the paper's. The sample records 580,000 or so distinct CDR3 sequences, about 16% of which are singletons. The ten top clones hold approximately 12% of the sample.

The record originates from a study of regulatory T cells in long-lasting Graves disease (dated by TCRdb to the early 2020s). About the full investigation: Newly diagnosed Graves' disease patients had taken antithyroid drugs for less than 3 months. The study was conducted in China and was registered as a clinical trial. Peripheral blood TCR sequencing and RNA sequencing compared persistent Graves' disease patients with newly diagnosed Graves' disease patients. A total of roughly 35 samples underwent TCR sequencing: approximately 13 from persistent and some 20 from newly diagnosed Graves' disease patients. Broader findings and caveats from the paper: Because the primary lesion, thyroid tissue, could not be accessed, the study looked at peripheral blood alone. More public clonotypes were shared among persistent patients (under 3,000) than among newly diagnosed patients (over 900). Persistent disease showed preferential use of TRBV28, TRBJ1-2 and TRBJ2-5, whereas newly diagnosed disease favored TRBV20-1 and TRBJ2-1. The authors acknowledged the small sample size as a limitation that may reduce accuracy. Lower TCR Shannon entropy and fewer highly expanded clones were observed in persistent Graves' disease patients than in newly diagnosed patients, which suggested clonal expansion. Sequencing and analysis were restricted to the TCR beta chain.

The germline V gene supplies CDR1 SGHRS and CDR2 YFSETQ. Including cysteine and phenylalanine, the CDR3 has 16 amino acids. Only the CDR3 portion is preserved as DNA: 48 bases, with reading frame beginning at the first base. V has 0 bases trimmed and J has 4 bases trimmed; junction bases matching no gene number 5. The sample's time point label is to be understood as: newly diagnosed GD, antithyroid drugs for less than 3 months. For both TCR sequencing and RNA sequencing, RNA was extracted from PBMCs in TRIzol. The diagnosis of Graves' disease was made according to American Thyroid Association guidelines. Patients were recruited from an endocrinology department in Xi'an, China. Each patient gave 8.5 to 9.5 milliliters of peripheral blood, collected in an EDTA anticoagulant tube. PBMCs were isolated by Ficoll Paque Plus density gradient separation without further T cell sorting. An Agilent 2100 Bioanalyzer and agarose gel were used to check RNA quality, and a NanoDrop 2000 was used to measure RNA concentration.

The same data also contributed to another study, on T cells in Graves' hyperthyroidism and ophthalmopathy. As that second paper reports: Stable Graves' hyperthyroidism was defined as the absence of progression to ophthalmopathy over 18 months of follow-up. Hyperthyroidism patients were newly diagnosed, with disease duration under 2 months, and aged 18 to 65 years. Patients with uncontrolled infections, other autoimmune diseases, pregnancy or lactation were excluded. Diagnoses relied on clinical symptoms, serum thyroxine and TRAb, thyroid ultrasound and orbital computed tomography. A first-round RT-PCR of the TCR CDR3 used the HTBI primer set with the Qiagen OneStep RT-PCR kit. Most expanded thyroid clonotypes (frequency above 0.001) were also detected in blood, suggesting blood repertoires may reflect thyroid immune responses. A 13 V-J signature model separated ophthalmopathy from stable hyperthyroidism, with approximately 86% sensitivity and around 84% specificity in cross-validation and 80%/75% in testing. In validation, the model predicted progression to ophthalmopathy a median of roughly 6.5 months before onset, with about 70% sensitivity and 72.22% specificity. A discovery cohort of 95 to 100 patients, roughly 45 with Graves' ophthalmopathy and about 58 with stable Graves' hyperthyroidism, was used to find distinguishing TCR V-J signatures. Prospective prediction of ophthalmopathy was tested in an independent validation cohort consisting of 18 hyperthyroidism patients and 15 or so patients who later progressed to ophthalmopathy. For training and testing, the approximately 97 patients in the discovery cohort were randomly divided in a 7:3 ratio. In several Graves' hyperthyroidism patients, the study also compared T-cell repertoires from thyroid tissue with T-cell repertoires from blood. Once sampling was done, hyperthyroidism patients were given methimazole at a starting dose of 30 mg daily, whereas ophthalmopathy patients were given high-dose intravenous methylprednisolone. The libraries were constructed in a second round of multiplex PCR and then size-selected and purified. Sequencing of the libraries was done on an Illumina HiSeq2000 using paired-end 100 bp reads. SOAPnuke was used to process the raw data, throwing out any read that contained adapters or uncalled bases, had a mean Phred below 15, or lacked an exact constant-primer or identifier match. High-quality paired reads were merged with COPE v1.2.5, and unique nucleotide sequences were defined as clonotypes. MiTCR v1.1 was used to align clonotypes to the IMGT TRBV, TRBD and TRBJ reference segments. The analysis was restricted to V-J combinations with a frequency above 0.0001, which together covered 99.2% of the repertoires. A TCS score was defined as the ratio between F50 (clonal expansion) and ExV (chaos), using BLOSUM62-based TCRdist between CDR3 peptides within each V-J. Welch's t-statistics and random forest reduced 500 to 650 V-J features to roughly 13, which were used in a naive Bayes classifier (R e1071). No statistical method was used to fix the sample size in advance, and group allocation was not hidden from the investigators. The paper reports TCR Vbeta CDR3 sequencing of more than 120 peripheral blood samples: some 41 ophthalmopathy, about 75 hyperthyroidism and around 17 progressor patients.

This TCR came from a man between 18 and 35 years old with Graves disease. Donor details come from another sample of the same person, matched by shared clones. The rearrangement combines TRBV5-1 with TRBJ2-3; 10 central bases correspond to TRBD1. The sequencing here drew on peripheral blood mononuclear cells (PBMCs), taken at new diagnosis, from a patient treated with antithyroid drugs. In nucleotide form, the sequence is TGCGCCAGCAGCTTGGGACAGGGGGCACTGTCAGATACGCAGTATTTT. This encodes CASSLGQGALSDTQYF. The CDR3, completed at both ends by the reference TRBV5-1 and TRBJ2-3 genes, gives the full variable domain KAGVTQTPRYLIKTRGQQVTLSCSPISGHRSVSWYQQTPGQGLQFLFEYFSETQRNKGNFPGRFSGRQFSNSRSEMNVSTLELGDSALYLCASSLGQGALSDTQYFGPGTRLTVL.